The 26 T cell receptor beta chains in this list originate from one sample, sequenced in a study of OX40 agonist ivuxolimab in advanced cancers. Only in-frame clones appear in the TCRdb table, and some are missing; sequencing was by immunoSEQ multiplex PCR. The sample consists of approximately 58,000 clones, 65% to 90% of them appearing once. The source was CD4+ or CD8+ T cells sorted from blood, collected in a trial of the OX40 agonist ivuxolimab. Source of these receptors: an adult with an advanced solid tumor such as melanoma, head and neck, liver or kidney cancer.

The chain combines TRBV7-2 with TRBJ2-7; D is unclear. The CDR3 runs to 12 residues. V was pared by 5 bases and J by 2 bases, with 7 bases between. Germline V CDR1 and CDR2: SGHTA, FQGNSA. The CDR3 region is CASSPRPYEQYF. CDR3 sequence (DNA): TGTGCCAGCAGCCCAAGACCCTACGAGCAGTACTTC.

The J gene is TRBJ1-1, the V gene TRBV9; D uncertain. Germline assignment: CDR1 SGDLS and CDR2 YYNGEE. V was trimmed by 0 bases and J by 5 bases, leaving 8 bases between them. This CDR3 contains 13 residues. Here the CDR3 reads CASSVGSGTEAFF. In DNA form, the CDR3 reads TGTGCCAGCAGCGTAGGTAGCGGAACTGAAGCTTTCTTT.

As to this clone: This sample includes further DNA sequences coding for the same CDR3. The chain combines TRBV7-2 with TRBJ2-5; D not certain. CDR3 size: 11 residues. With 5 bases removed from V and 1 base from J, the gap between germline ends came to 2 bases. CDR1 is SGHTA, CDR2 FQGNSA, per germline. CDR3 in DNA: TGTGCCAGCAGCCTCCAAGAGACCCAGTACTTC. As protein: CASSLQETQYF.

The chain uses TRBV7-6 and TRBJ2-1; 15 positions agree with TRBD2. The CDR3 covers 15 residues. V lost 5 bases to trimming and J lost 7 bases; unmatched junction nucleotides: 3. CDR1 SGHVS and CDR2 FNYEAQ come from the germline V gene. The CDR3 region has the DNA TGTGCCAGCAGCGCAGGGACTAGCGGGAGGAATGAGCAGTTCTTC. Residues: CASSAGTSGRNEQFF.

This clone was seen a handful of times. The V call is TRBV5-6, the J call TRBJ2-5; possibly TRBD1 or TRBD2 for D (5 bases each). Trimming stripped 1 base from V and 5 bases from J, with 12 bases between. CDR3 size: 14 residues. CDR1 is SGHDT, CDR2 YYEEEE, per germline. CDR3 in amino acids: CASSLMLGPETQYF. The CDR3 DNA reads TGTGCCAGCAGCTTGATGCTGGGACCGGAGACCCAGTACTTC.

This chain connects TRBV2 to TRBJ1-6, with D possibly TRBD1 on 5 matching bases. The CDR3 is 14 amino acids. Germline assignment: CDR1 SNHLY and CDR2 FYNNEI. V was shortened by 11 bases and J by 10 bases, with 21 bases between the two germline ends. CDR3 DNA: TGTGCCGGGGGGTCGGGGGGTCGAGGGTCACCCCTCCACTTT. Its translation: CAGGSGGRGSPLHF.

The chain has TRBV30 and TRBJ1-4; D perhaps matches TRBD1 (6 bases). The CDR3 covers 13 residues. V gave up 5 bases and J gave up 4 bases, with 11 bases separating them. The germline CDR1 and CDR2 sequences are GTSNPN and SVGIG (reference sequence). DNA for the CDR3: TGTGCCTGGGAACAGGGAAATAATGAAAAACTGTTTTTT. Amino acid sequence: CAWEQGNNEKLFF.

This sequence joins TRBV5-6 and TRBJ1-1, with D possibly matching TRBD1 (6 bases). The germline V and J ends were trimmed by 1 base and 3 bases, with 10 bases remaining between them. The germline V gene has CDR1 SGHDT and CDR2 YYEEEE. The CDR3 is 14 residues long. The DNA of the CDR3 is TGTGCCAGCAGCTTGTTAGGGGGAGACACTGAAGCTTTCTTT. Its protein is CASSLLGGDTEAFF.

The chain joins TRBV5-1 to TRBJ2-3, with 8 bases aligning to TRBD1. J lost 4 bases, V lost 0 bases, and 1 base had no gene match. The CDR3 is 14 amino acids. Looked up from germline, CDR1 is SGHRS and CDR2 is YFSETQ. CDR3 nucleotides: TGCGCCAGCAGCTTGGACAGGGGGGCAGATACGCAGTATTTT. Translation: CASSLDRGADTQYF.

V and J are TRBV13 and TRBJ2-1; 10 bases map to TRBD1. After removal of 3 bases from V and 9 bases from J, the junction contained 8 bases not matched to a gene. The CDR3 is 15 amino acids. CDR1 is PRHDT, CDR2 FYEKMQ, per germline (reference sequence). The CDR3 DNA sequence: TGTGCCAGCAGCTTCACCGGGACAGGGGATCCTGAGCAGTTCTTC. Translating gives CASSFTGTGDPEQFF.

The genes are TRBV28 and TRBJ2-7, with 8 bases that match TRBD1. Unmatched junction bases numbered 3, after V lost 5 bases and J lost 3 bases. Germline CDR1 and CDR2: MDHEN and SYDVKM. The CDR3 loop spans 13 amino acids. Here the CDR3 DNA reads TGTGCCAGCAGTCGGACAGGGCTCTACGAGCAGTACTTC. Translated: CASSRTGLYEQYF.

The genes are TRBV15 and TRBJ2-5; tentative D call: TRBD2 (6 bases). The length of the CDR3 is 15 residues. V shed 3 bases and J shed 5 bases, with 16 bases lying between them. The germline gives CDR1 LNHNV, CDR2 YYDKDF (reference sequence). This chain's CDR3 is CATSRGGGLGETQYF. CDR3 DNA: TGTGCCACCAGCAGGGGGGGTGGACTCGGGGAGACCCAGTACTTC. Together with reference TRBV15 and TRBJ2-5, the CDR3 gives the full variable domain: DAMVIQNPRYQVTQFGKPVTLSCSQTLNHNVMYWYQQKSSQAPKLLFHYYDKDFNNEADTPDNFQSRRPNTSFCFLDIRSPGLGDTAMYLCATSRGGGLGETQYFGPGTRLLVL.

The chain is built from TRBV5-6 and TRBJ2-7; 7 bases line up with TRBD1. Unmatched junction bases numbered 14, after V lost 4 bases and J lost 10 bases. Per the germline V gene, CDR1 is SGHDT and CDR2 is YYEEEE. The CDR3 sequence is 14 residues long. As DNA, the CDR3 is TGTGCCAGCAGCCTCGCCGGGACAGATAGCGAACAGTACTTC. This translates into CASSLAGTDSEQYF.

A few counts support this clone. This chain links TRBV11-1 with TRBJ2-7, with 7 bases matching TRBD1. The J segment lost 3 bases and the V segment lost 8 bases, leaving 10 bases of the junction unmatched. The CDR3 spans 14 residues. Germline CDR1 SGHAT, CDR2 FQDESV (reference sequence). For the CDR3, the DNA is TGTGCCAGCGGAACCTCGGGACAGTTCTACGAGCAGTACTTC. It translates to CASGTSGQFYEQYF.

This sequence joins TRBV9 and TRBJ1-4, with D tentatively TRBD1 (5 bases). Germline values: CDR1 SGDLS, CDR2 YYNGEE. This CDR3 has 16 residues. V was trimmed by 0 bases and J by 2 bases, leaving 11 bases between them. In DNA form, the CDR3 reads TGTGCCAGCAGCGTAGAAGGGGTCGGGACTAATGAAAAACTGTTTTTT. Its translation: CASSVEGVGTNEKLFF. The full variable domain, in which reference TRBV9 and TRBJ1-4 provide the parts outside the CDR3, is DSGVTQTPKHLITATGQRVTLRCSPRSGDLSVYWYQQSLDQGLQFLIQYYNGEERAKGNILERFSAQQFPDLHSELNLSSLELGDSALYFCASSVEGVGTNEKLFFGSGTQLSVL.

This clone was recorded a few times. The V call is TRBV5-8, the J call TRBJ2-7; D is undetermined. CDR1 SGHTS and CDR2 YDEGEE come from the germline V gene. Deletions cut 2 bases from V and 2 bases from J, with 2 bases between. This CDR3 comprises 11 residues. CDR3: CASSFAYEQYF. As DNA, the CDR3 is TGTGCCAGCAGCTTTGCCTACGAGCAGTACTTC.

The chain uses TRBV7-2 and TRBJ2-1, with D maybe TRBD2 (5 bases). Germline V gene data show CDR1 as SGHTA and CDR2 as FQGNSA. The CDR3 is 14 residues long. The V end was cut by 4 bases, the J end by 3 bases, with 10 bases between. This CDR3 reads CASSSTGNYNEQFF. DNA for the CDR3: TGTGCCAGCAGCTCAACCGGGAACTACAATGAGCAGTTCTTC.

The CDR3 DNA follows: TGTGCCAGCAGCTTAGTAGTCTCTCGCACAGATACGCAGTATTTT. Translation: CASSLVVSRTDTQYF. The chain joins TRBV7-9 to TRBJ2-3; D not resolved. Looked up from germline, CDR1 is SEHNR and CDR2 is FQNEAQ (reference sequence). Trimming took 1 base from V and 1 from J, leaving 9 bases between them. The CDR3 runs to 15 residues.

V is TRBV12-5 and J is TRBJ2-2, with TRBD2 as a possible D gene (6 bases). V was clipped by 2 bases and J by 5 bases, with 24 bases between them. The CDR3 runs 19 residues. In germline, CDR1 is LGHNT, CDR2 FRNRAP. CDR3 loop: CASGLSLLGPLSGTGELFF. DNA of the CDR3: TGTGCTAGTGGTTTGTCTCTTTTAGGGCCGCTTAGCGGTACCGGGGAGCTGTTTTTT.

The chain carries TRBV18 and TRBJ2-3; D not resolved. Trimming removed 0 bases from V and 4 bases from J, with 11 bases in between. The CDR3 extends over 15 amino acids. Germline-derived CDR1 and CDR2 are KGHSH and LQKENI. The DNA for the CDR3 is TGTGCCAGCTCACCACCGGCTAGTCGAGCAGATACGCAGTATTTT. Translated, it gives CASSPPASRADTQYF.

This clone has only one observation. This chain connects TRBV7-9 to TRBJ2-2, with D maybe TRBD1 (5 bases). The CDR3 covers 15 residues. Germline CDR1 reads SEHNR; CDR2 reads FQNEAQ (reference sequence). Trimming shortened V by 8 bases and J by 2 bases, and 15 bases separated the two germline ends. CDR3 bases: TGTGCCAGCCCCTCCGCAGGGATAAACACCGGGGAGCTGTTTTTT. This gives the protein CASPSAGINTGELFF.

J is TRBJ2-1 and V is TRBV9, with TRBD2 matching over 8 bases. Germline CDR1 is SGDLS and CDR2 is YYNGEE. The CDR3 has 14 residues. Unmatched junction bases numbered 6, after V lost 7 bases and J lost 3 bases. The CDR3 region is CASGAGGLYNEQFF. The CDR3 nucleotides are TGTGCCAGCGGGGCGGGAGGCCTCTACAATGAGCAGTTCTTC.

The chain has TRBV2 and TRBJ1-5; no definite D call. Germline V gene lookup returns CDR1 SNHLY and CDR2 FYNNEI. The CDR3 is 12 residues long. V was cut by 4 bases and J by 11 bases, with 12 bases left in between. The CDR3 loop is CASSVGSRAQHF. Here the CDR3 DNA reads TGTGCCAGCAGTGTAGGGTCCAGAGCCCAGCATTTT.

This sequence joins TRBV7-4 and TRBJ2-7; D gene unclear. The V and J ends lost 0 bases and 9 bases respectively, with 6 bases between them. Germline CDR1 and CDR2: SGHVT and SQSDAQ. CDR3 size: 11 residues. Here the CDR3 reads CASSLAPGQYF. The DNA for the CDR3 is TGTGCCAGCAGCTTAGCCCCCGGGCAGTACTTC.

CDR3 protein: CASSVLVGETQYF. As DNA, the CDR3 is TGTGCCAGCAGCGTTTTAGTCGGAGAGACCCAGTACTTC. The rearrangement links TRBV9 to TRBJ2-5, with D unresolved. Germline V lookup: CDR1 SGDLS, CDR2 YYNGEE. The CDR3 extends over 13 amino acids. V lost 2 bases, J lost 4 bases, and 9 bases lay in between. The whole variable domain, remainder taken from reference TRBV9 and TRBJ2-5, is DSGVTQTPKHLITATGQRVTLRCSPRSGDLSVYWYQQSLDQGLQFLIQYYNGEERAKGNILERFSAQQFPDLHSELNLSSLELGDSALYFCASSVLVGETQYFGPGTRLLVL.

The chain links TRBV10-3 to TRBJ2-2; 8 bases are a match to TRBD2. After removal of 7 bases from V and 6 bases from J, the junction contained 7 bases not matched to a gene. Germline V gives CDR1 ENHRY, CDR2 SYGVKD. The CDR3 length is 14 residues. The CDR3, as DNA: TGTGCCATCAAACAGCGGGAGACCGCCGGGGAGCTGTTTTTT. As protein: CAIKQRETAGELFF.